Given below is one TCR beta chain in context. This clone was detected a few times. Its antigen has not been determined. Nothing much larger sits one base from this clone, and base qualities are not available. The archived tumor blocks were obtained from patients to whom no neoadjuvant therapy had been administered before resection. The preserved-tissue arm of the study used a few dozen surgical resection samples from about two dozen previously untreated pancreatic ductal adenocarcinoma patients. For the resection arm, ten 5-micron curls of FFPE tumor adjacent to the multiplex immunohistochemistry slide were used for DNA extraction. The data stem from a study of CXCR4 blockade with PD-1 therapy in pancreatic cancer (dated by TCRdb to the late 2010s). General notes on the study: The study analyzed resected pancreatic ductal adenocarcinoma using multiplex immunohistochemistry and TCRbeta immunosequencing, along with ex vivo slice culture to test PD-1 and CXCR4 blockade. To assess intratumoral heterogeneity, two geographically distinct regions from each of roughly six tumors were TCR-sequenced. Overall results and qualifications from the work: Because only TCRbeta chains were sequenced, true antigen-specificity overlap among the convergent dominant clones remained unconfirmed, awaiting paired alpha-beta single-cell sequencing. Amino acid clone frequency correlated strongly with the number of distinct nucleotide rearrangements encoding it, suggesting convergent selection by common tumor antigens. Clonal expansion was observed in tumors, with a mean productive clonality of approximately 0.13 compared with roughly 0.047 in healthy blood, but no correlation between clonality and survival was found.

Using the immunoSEQ Assay at Adaptive Biotechnologies, the researchers immunosequenced TCRbeta CDR3 regions from the extracted DNA. In the source study's methods: To measure the absolute abundance of each unique TCRbeta CDR3, the sequences were collapsed and filtered. Clonality, calculated using only productive in-frame rearrangements, was defined as 1 minus Pielou's evenness. For regional overlap, the top 100 nucleotide rearrangements were followed across paired samples, and the Morisita index was used to compare paired samples against unrelated samples. Convergence of nucleotide rearrangements onto identical amino acid sequences was assessed with the immunoSEQ Rearrangement Details tool. This is the immuneACCESS table as TCRdb keeps it, with only in-frame sequences that have V and J called. A part of the clones is gone; compared with another copy, unresolved V genes explain less than half, and the rest is unexplained. From that table come the V and J calls and clone size; the DNA was used to work out D and trimming. Counted in this sample were under 5,500 clones; roughly half of them appeared once. Together, the top ten hold less than 8% of the sample.

The CDR3 contains 14 residues, cysteine and phenylalanine counted. The read is trimmed to its CDR3 DNA, 42 bases read in frame from base 1. This receptor was identified in a human donor with pancreatic ductal adenocarcinoma. Sequencing was carried out using tumor tissue. The rearrangement joined TRBV7-5 to TRBJ2-1; TRBD2 reflects the table's D call only, with no check against the DNA. TRBV7-5 is a pseudogene segment. The DNA sequence reads TGTGCCAGCAGCTTGCCTAGCGGCCCCAATGAGCAGTTCTTC. This encodes CASSLPSGPNEQFF.